This T cell receptor (beta chain) is drawn from a study of blood T cell repertoires in COVID-19 (dated by TCRdb to about 2020). About the investigation overall: Samples covering the acute and convalescent phases of COVID-19 were provided by collaborators in the United States, Italy and Spain. The repertoires were made available in a free public database intended to serve as a resource for research on the immune response to SARS-CoV-2. Where available, HLA class I and class II types were taken from metadata supplied by the sample provider and were not determined by assay-based typing. Sample metadata almost always included a de-identified subject ID, COVID-19 status, age in years and sex. The dataset comprised deeply sampled blood TCRbeta repertoires from subjects exposed to, actively infected with, or recovered from COVID-19. The material from the prospective study consisted of cDNA or gDNA derived from T cells, B-cell-depleted T cells, or PBMCs. The samples were drawn from the first 160 participants of the ongoing ImmuneRACE study and from some 1,300 subjects provided by 6 global collaborators.

TCRbeta CDR3 regions were amplified from genomic DNA by means of the immunoSEQ Assay, a bias-controlled multiplex PCR. The study's own analysis went as follows. Within the assay, amplification of reference gene primers was used to estimate how many nucleated cells each sample contained. To quantify the absolute abundance of each unique TCRbeta CDR3 rearrangement, sequence reads were collapsed and filtered. Productive Simpson clonality was computed per sample as the square root of Simpson's diversity index over productive rearrangements. TCRdb took this table from immuneACCESS and kept in-frame rearrangements with V and J called. Such tables lack part of the clones; where checked against another copy, unresolved V genes explain under half of the gap, and the rest is unexplained. That table furnishes V, J and clone size, whereas the DNA furnished D and trimming. A total of 90,000 to 150,000 clones appear in this sample, roughly four fifths of them only once. The leading ten clones occupy about 12% of the sample.

Whole blood was collected in K2EDTA tubes by collaborating institutions according to the institutions' own protocols. Collaborator samples were shipped for TCRbeta analysis as frozen whole blood, isolated PBMCs, or DNA extracted from either sample type. The CDR3 measures 13 amino acids from cysteine to phenylalanine. Left in the record is the CDR3 DNA by itself, 39 bases read in frame from the first base. Trimming at the junction amounts to 6 bases on V and 2 bases on J, and the germline ends lie 10 bases apart. The germline V gene supplies CDR1 MNHEY and CDR2 SVGAGI. To note about this clone: Its antigen remains undetermined. Per-base quality was not reported, and no clone a single base away is much larger than it.

Study-wide findings and limitations: How much clinical and demographic metadata was included differed by source and by participant, and the metadata was provided uncurated.

The sequenced material came from peripheral blood. Recombination linked TRBV6-5 to TRBJ1-2; the best D guess is TRBD1, with 6 bases matching. This clonotype was sampled from a human donor in a cohort sampled during active COVID-19. The DNA sequence is TGTGCCAGCAGAGGACAGACCAACTATGGCTACACCTTC. Translated, it gives CASRGQTNYGYTF.